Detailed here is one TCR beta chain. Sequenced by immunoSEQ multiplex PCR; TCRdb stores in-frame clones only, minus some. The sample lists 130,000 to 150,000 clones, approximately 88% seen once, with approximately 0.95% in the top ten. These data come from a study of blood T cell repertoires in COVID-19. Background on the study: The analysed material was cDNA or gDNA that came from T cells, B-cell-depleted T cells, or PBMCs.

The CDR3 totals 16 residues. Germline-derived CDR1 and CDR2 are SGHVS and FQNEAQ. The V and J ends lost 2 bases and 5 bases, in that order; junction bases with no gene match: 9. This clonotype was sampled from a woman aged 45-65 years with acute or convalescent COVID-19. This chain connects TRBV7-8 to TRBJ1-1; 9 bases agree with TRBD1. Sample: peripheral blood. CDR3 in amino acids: CASSLLRGQGLTEAFF. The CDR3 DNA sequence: TGTGCCAGCAGCTTATTACGGGGACAGGGTCTTACTGAAGCTTTCTTT.